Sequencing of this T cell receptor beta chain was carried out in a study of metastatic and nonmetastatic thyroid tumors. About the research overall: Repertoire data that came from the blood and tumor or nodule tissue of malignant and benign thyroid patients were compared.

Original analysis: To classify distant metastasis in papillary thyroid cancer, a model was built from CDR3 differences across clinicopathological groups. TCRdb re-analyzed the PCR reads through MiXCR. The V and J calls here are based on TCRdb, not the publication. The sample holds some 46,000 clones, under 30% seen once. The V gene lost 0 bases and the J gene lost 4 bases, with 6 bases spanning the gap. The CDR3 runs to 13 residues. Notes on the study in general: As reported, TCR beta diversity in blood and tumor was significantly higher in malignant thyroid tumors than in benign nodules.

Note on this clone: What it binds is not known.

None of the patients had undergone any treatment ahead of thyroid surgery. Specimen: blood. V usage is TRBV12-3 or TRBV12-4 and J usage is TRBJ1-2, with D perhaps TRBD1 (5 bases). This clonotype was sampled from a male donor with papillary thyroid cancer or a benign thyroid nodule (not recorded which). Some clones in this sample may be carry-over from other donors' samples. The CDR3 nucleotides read TGTGCCAGCAGTTTAGCAGGGGTCTATGGCTACACCTTC. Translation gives CASSLAGVYGYTF.